Listed here is a single T cell receptor (beta chain). This sample was included in a study of cytomegalovirus exposure and HLA in healthy donors. With V trimmed by 6 bases and J by 3 bases, 2 bases remained unmatched. Germline V gene sequence: CDR1 MDHEN, CDR2 SYDVKM. The CDR3 length is 13 residues. PCR involved 60 Vbeta and 13 Jbeta primers. Measured with immunoSEQ multiplex PCR; TCRdb has only the in-frame clones, and not every one. Among 75,000 to 90,000 clones listed, roughly 78% were seen once. This receptor was obtained from a man aged 40-50 years in good health and CMV-seronegative. This chain connects TRBV28 to TRBJ2-5, with 9 bases that match TRBD2. The sequencing input was PBMCs. The CDR3 region is CASRRTSEETQYF. As DNA, the CDR3 is TGTGCCAGCAGGAGGACTAGCGAAGAGACCCAGTACTTC.